Here is one T cell receptor (beta chain) with its context. This record belongs to a study of monozygotic twins with inflammatory bowel disease. CDR3 size: 15 residues. The V gene's germline CDR1 is LGHDT and CDR2 YNNKEL (reference sequence). TCRdb re-called the 5' RACE reads and gives one entry per CDR3 protein, without DNA. With about 440,000 distinct CDR3 sequences in the sample, the ten largest clones hold around 2.4%. The TCR sequence derives from a human donor with ulcerative colitis or Crohn's disease, or a healthy co-twin of an affected twin (not recorded which). Sequencing was performed on blood. The chain combines TRBV3-1 with TRBJ2-1; the D gene TCRdb calls, TRBD1, cannot be checked with no DNA. The CDR3 is CASTPQGTSYNEQFF.